This T cell receptor beta chain was profiled in a study of response to subunit inactivated influenza vaccine. One entry per CDR3 protein results from TCRdb running MiXCR on the RT-PCR reads. The sample has 550,000 to 650,000 distinct CDR3 sequences; 10% to 15% are singletons. Of note for this clonotype: Its antigen remains unidentified.

Overall study results and limits: Authors suggested few new T cells are recruited by each seasonal influenza vaccination.

Trimming removed 5 bases from V and 8 bases from J, with 11 bases in between. CDR1 is MNHEY, CDR2 SVGAGI, per germline. This CDR3 is 12 amino acids long. The specimen was PBMCs from blood, collected on the day of vaccination. The J gene is TRBJ2-3, the V gene TRBV6-5; perhaps TRBD1 as D (6 bases). The clonotype comes from a man aged 50 to 59 who received an inactivated influenza vaccine. CDR3 bases: TGTGCCAGCAGTCAAGACAGGAGTACGCAGTATTTT. As protein: CASSQDRSTQYF.